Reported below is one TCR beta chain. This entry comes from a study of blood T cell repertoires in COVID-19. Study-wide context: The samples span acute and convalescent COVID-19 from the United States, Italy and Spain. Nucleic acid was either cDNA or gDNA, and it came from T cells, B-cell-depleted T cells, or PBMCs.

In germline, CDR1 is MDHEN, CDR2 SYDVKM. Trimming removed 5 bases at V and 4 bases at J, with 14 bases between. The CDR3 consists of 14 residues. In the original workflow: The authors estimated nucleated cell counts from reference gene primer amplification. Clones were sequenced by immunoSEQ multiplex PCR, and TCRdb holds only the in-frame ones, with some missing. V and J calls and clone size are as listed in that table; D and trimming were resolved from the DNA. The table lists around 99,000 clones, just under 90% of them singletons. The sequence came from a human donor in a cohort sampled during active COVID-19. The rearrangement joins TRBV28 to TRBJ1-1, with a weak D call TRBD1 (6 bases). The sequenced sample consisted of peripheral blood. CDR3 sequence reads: CASSASAGVTEAFF. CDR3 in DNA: TGTGCCAGCAGTGCTTCGGCAGGGGTCACTGAAGCTTTCTTT.